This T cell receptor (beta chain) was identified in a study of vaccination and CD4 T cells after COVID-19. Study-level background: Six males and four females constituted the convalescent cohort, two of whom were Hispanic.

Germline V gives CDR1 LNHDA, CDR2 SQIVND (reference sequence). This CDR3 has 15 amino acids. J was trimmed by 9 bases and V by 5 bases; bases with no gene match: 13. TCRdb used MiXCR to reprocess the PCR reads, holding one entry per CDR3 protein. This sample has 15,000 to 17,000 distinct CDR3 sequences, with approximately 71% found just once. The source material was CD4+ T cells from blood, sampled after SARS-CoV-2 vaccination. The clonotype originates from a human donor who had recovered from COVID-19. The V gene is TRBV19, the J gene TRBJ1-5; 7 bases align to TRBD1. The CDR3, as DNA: TGTGCCAGTAGTGGCCGGGACAGATTACAGCGGCCCCAGCATTTT. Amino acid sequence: CASSGRDRLQRPQHF.